The clone carrying this TCR beta chain has just one count. TCRdb re-called the PCR reads through MiXCR, storing one row per CDR3 protein. The sample contains approximately 97,000 distinct CDR3 sequences, 20% to 25% of which appear only once. This specimen belongs to a study of molecular identifiers for immune sequencing clone quantification. The V end lost 0 bases, the J end lost 4 bases, and 13 bases lay between the germline ends. The CDR3 runs to 15 residues. The germline V gene encodes CDR1 SNHLY and CDR2 FYNNEI. The chain joins TRBV2 to TRBJ2-7; TRBD2 is a possible D gene (6 bases). The sequenced sample was naive CD8+ T cells from blood, with Jurkat cell RNA spiked in. Subset of the sample: FACS-sorted CD8+CD4-CCR7+CD45RA+ naive T cells. The receptor was isolated from a human donor in good health. Some libraries in this study had Jurkat cell RNA spiked in. CDR3 bases: TGTGCCAGCAGTGAAGCGCGGGGCAGGATGTACGAGCAGTACTTC. Translation gives CASSEARGRMYEQYF.